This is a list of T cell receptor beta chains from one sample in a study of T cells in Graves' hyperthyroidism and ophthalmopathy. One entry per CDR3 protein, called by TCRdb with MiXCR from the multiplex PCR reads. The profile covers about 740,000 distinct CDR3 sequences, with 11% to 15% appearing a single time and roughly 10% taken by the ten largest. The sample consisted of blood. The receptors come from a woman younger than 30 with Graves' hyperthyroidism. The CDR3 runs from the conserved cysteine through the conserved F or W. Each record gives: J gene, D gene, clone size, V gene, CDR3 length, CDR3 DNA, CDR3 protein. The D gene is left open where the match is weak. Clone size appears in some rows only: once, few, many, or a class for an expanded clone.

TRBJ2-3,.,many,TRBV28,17,TGTGCCAGCACCGACCCGGACGACTTGAGGGCCACAGATACGCAGTATTTT,CASTDPDDLRATDTQYF
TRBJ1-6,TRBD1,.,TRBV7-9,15,TGTGCCAGCAGCCTAGGGGACAGGGTAAAATCACCCCTCCACTTT,CASSLGDRVKSPLHF
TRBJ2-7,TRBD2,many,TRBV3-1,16,TGTGCCAGCAGCCCTATCCTCGGCGGGGGAACCTACGAGCAGTACTTC,CASSPILGGGTYEQYF
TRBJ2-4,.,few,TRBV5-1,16,TGCGCCAGCAGCGCCGGAGTAGGGCAGTTCAAAAACATTCAGTACTTC,CASSAGVGQFKNIQYF
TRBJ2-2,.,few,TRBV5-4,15,TGTGCCAGCAGTTCCGCGGGACTCGACACCGGGGAGCTGTTTTTT,CASSSAGLDTGELFF
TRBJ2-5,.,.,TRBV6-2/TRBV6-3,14,TGTGCCAGCAGTTACTTCAGGGCCCAAGAGACCCAGTACTTC,CASSYFRAQETQYF
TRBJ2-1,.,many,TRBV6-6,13,TGTGCCAGCAGTTTCCAACAGGGAAGTGAGCAGTTCTTC,CASSFQQGSEQFF
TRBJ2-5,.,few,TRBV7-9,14,TGTGCCAGCAGCGGCGGGGTGGCAAATCAGACCCAGTACTTC,CASSGGVANQTQYF
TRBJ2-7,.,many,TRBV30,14,TGTGCTCTTTTCCCGGGGCCCATGGACTACGAGCAGTACTTC,CALFPGPMDYEQYF
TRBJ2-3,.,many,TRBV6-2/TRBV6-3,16,TGTGCCAGCAGTTACGCTCCGGGAGTACCCACAGATACGCAGTATTTT,CASSYAPGVPTDTQYF
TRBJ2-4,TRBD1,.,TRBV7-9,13,TGTGCCAGCAGCGTACCGGGACAGAACATTCAGTACTTC,CASSVPGQNIQYF
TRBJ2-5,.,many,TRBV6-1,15,TGTGCCAGCAGTCTGGACGGAACGGACTCGGAGACCCAGTACTTC,CASSLDGTDSETQYF
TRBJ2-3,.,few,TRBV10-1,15,TGCGCCAGCGACCCACTAGGCAGTAGCACAGATACGCAGTATTTT,CASDPLGSSTDTQYF
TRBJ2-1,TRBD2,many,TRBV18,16,TGTGCCAGCTCACCCCCCGGGACTAGCGGGATCCATGAGCAGTTCTTC,CASSPPGTSGIHEQFF
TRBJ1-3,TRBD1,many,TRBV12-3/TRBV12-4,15,TGTGCCAGCCGAGCCGGGACAGGGGGTGGAAACACCATATATTTT,CASRAGTGGGNTIYF
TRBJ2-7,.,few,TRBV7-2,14,TGTGCCAGCAGCTTTCCAGGGGGGGCCTACGAGCAGTACTTC,CASSFPGGAYEQYF
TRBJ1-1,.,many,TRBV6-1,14,TGTGCCAGCACCTACCTGTACGGGACCACTGAAGCTTTCTTT,CASTYLYGTTEAFF
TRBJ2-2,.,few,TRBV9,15,TGTGCCAGCAGCGTAGTTCCACGGGGAACCGGGGAGCTGTTTTTT,CASSVVPRGTGELFF